This T cell receptor beta chain originates from a study of OX40 agonist ivuxolimab in advanced cancers. Sequencing used immunoSEQ multiplex PCR; TCRdb keeps in-frame clones, though not all of them. The table records more than 60,000 clones, approximately 87% of them present only once. The CDR3 consists of 12 residues. Germline CDR1 and CDR2: SGHVS and FQNEAQ. V was shortened by 4 bases and J by 7 bases, with 11 bases between the two germline ends. The chain has TRBV7-8 and TRBJ2-7; no definite D call. The TCR originated in an adult with an advanced solid tumor such as melanoma, head and neck, liver or kidney cancer. Sequenced material: CD4+ or CD8+ T cells sorted from blood, taken in a trial of the OX40 agonist ivuxolimab. The CDR3 protein is CASSSVNGEQYF. DNA of the CDR3: TGTGCCAGCAGCTCGGTCAACGGGGAGCAGTACTTC.